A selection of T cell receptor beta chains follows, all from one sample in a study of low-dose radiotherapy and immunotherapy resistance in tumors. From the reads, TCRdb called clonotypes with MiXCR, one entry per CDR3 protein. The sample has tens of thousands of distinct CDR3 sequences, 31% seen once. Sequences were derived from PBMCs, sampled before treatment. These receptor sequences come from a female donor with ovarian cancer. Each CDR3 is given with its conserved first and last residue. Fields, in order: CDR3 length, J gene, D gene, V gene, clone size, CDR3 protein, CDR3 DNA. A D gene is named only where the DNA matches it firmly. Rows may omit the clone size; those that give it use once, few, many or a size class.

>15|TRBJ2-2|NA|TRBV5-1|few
CASSPSWGATGELFF
TGCGCCAGCAGCCCGTCCTGGGGGGCCACCGGGGAGCTGTTTTTT
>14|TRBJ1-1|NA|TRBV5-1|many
CASSFQGRNTEAFF
TGCGCCAGCAGCTTCCAGGGAAGGAACACTGAAGCTTTCTTT
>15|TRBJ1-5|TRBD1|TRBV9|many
CASSKGQGGHQPQHF
TGTGCCAGCAGCAAGGGACAGGGAGGCCATCAGCCCCAGCATTTT
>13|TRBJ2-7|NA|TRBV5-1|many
CASSLMSSYEQYF
TGCGCCAGCAGCTTGATGAGCTCCTACGAGCAGTACTTC
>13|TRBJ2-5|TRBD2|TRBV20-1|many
CSAGGLAEETQYF
TGCAGTGCCGGGGGACTAGCAGAAGAGACCCAGTACTTC
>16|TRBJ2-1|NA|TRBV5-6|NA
CASSLRSAPTTNEQFF
TGTGCCAGCAGCTTGCGCAGTGCCCCTACAACGAATGAGCAGTTCTTC
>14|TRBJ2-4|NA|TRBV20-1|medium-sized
CSAASGGQRNIQYF
TGCAGTGCTGCGTCAGGTGGGCAGAGAAACATTCAGTACTTC
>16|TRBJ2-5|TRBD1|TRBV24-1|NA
CATSGTGTGNQETQYF
TGTGCCACCAGTGGAACCGGGACAGGGAACCAAGAGACCCAGTACTTC
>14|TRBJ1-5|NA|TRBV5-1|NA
CASSLDGPNQPQHF
TGCGCCAGCAGCTTGGATGGGCCTAATCAGCCCCAGCATTTT
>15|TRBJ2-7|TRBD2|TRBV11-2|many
CASSLGLAGPDEQYF
TGTGCCAGCAGCTTAGGACTAGCGGGGCCTGACGAGCAGTACTTC
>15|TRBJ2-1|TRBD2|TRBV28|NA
CASSSSGSSYNEQFF
TGTGCCAGCAGTTCTAGCGGGAGCTCCTACAATGAGCAGTTCTTC
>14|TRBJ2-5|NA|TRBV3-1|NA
CASTQGEGQETQYF
TGTGCCAGCACTCAGGGGGAGGGACAAGAGACCCAGTACTTC
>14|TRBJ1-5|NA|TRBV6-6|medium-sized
CASSWEGGNQPQHF
TGTGCCAGCAGTTGGGAGGGGGGGAATCAGCCCCAGCATTTT
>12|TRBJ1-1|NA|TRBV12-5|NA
CASGPPGLEAFF
TGTGCTAGTGGTCCCCCTGGGCTTGAAGCTTTCTTT
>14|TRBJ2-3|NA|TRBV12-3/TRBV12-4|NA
CASSFARLDNTQYF
TGTGCCAGCAGTTTCGCCCGACTGGACAATACGCAGTATTTT
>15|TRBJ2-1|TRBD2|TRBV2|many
CASNDPSGIWGEQFF
TGTGCCAGCAATGACCCTAGCGGGATATGGGGTGAGCAGTTCTTC
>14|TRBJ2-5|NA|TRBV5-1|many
CASSLDPGGETQYF
TGCGCCAGCAGCTTGGACCCGGGCGGAGAGACCCAGTACTTC
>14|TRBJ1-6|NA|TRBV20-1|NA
CSAGGGFYNSPLHF
TGCAGTGCTGGAGGCGGATTTTATAATTCACCCCTCCACTTT
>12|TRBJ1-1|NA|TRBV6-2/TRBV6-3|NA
CASSQVNTEAFF
TGTGCCAGCAGCCAAGTGAACACTGAAGCTTTCTTT
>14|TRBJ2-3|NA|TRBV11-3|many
CASSPGAGFHTQYF
TGTGCCAGCAGCCCCGGGGCGGGGTTCCATACGCAGTATTTT
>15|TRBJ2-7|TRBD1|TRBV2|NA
CASSVTGGLTYEQYF
TGTGCCAGCAGTGTAACAGGGGGCCTAACCTACGAGCAGTACTTC
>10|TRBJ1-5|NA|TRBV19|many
CASGNQPQHF
TGTGCCAGTGGGAATCAGCCCCAGCATTTT
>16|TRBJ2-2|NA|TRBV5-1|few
CASTPGPGGRTGELFF
TGCGCCAGCACCCCGGGGCCGGGGGGCCGGACCGGGGAGCTGTTTTTT
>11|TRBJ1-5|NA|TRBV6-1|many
CASSGPPPQHF
TGTGCCAGCAGTGGGCCTCCACCCCAGCATTTT
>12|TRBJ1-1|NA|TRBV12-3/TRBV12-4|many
CASTSGYTEAFF
TGTGCCAGCACTTCGGGTTACACTGAAGCTTTCTTT
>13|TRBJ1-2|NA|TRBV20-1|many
CSASLTGAYGYTF
TGCAGTGCTAGCCTGACTGGGGCCTATGGCTACACCTTC